This TCR beta chain was observed in a study of blood T cell repertoires in COVID-19. Study-wide background: Italy, Spain and the United States were the sources of the convalescent and acute COVID-19 samples. Sample material is recorded as cDNA or gDNA derived from T cells, B-cell-depleted T cells, or PBMCs.

Original methodology: Quantification of nucleated cells was approximated via reference gene primer amplification. Libraries were prepared by immunoSEQ multiplex PCR; TCRdb keeps only in-frame clonotypes and omits some of them. Clonal size and the V and J genes are those of that table, whereas D and trimming came from the DNA. Among some 120,000 clones listed, 90% were seen once. CDR3 length: 15 amino acids. CDR1 and CDR2 from the germline V gene are MNHEY and SVGEGT. Trimming removed 5 bases from V and 8 bases from J; junction bases left unmatched: 9. The TCR was taken from a man aged 45-60 years with active COVID-19. The rearrangement joins TRBV6-2 or TRBV6-3 to TRBJ1-4, with 9 bases matching TRBD1. The sample was peripheral blood. CDR3 in DNA: TGTGCCAGCAGTCAACCGGGACAGGGCCACGAAAAACTGTTTTTT. It encodes CASSQPGQGHEKLFF.